One and the same sample provided the 25 T cell receptor beta chains below, sequenced in a study of regulatory T cells in long-lasting Graves disease. Library construction for TCR beta used iRepertoire HTBI primers and Arm-PCR of CDR3 regions. TCRdb itself ran the multiplex PCR reads through MiXCR, one entry per CDR3 protein. The sample contains under 800,000 distinct CDR3 sequences, approximately 15% of which appear only once. Time point of the sample: newly diagnosed GD, antithyroid drugs for less than 3 months. From PBMCs, RNA was extracted and then used to make the TCR library. The same data also contributed to another study, on T cells in Graves' hyperthyroidism and ophthalmopathy.

The starting material was peripheral blood mononuclear cells (PBMCs), obtained at new diagnosis, from a patient treated with antithyroid drugs. The receptor set was obtained from a young woman with Graves disease.

This clonotype was found a few times. The chain links TRBV29-1 to TRBJ1-1, with no clear D. The CDR3 spans 11 residues. Germline-derived CDR1 and CDR2 are SQVTM and ANQGSEA. The V end was cut by 3 bases, the J end by 5 bases, with 7 bases between. CDR3 sequence: CSVDQWTEAFF. CDR3 DNA: TGCAGCGTTGATCAGTGGACTGAAGCTTTCTTT.

The chain has TRBV12-3 or TRBV12-4 and TRBJ1-2, with D possibly matching TRBD1 (6 bases). Deletions cut 6 bases from V and 1 base from J, with 21 bases between. The CDR3 is made up of 17 amino acids. This CDR3 reads CASSPMSWGAVNYGYTF. DNA for the CDR3: TGTGCCAGCAGCCCAATGAGCTGGGGGGCCGTTAACTATGGCTACACCTTC.

This clonotype has at least ten counts. The CDR3 DNA reads as TGTGCCAGCAGCCTACCAGTAGGAGACTATGGCTACACCTTC. Protein: CASSLPVGDYGYTF. V is TRBV6-1 and J is TRBJ1-2; D remains ambiguous. The length of the CDR3 is 14 residues. V was trimmed by 6 bases and J by 3 bases, leaving 14 bases between them. Germline V gene data show CDR1 as MNHNS and CDR2 as SASEGT.

This clonotype was detected many times. This sequence joins TRBV5-1 and TRBJ2-1, with 9 bases matching TRBD2. The CDR3 has 14 amino acids. Looked up from germline, CDR1 is SGHRS and CDR2 is YFSETQ. With 4 bases clipped from V and 5 bases from J, the junction kept 4 bases outside the gene matches. The CDR3 loop reads CASSPGLAHNEQFF. DNA for the CDR3: TGCGCCAGCAGCCCGGGACTAGCCCACAATGAGCAGTTCTTC.

The V gene is TRBV20-1, the J gene TRBJ2-2; 7 bases are shared with TRBD2. Germline V gives CDR1 DFQATT, CDR2 SNEGSKA (reference sequence). The CDR3 runs 14 residues. Trimming at V came to 5 bases and at J to 4 bases, leaving 7 bases not matched to a gene. CDR3 region: CSAVQGGSTGELFF. For the CDR3, the DNA is TGCAGTGCTGTTCAGGGAGGGAGCACCGGGGAGCTGTTTTTT.

This clonotype was seen more than once but under ten times. One junction end disagrees with the germline gene, perhaps due to a read error. The genes are TRBV28 and TRBJ2-1, with D possibly matching TRBD1 (6 bases). This CDR3 is built from 12 residues. CDR1 and CDR2 from the germline V gene are MDHEN and SYDVKM. In DNA form, the CDR3 reads TGTGCCAGCAGATTATCAGGGGATGAGCAGTTCTTC. Its translation is CASRLSGDEQFF.

This clonotype is a singleton in its sample. This sequence joins TRBV18 and TRBJ1-6; D gene uncertain. Germline values: CDR1 KGHSH, CDR2 LQKENI. The CDR3 spans 16 residues. V lost 3 bases and J 3 bases, leaving 12 bases between the germline ends. The CDR3 bases are TGTGCCAGCTCACCTGGAACTGGGAACTATAATTCACCCCTCCACTTT. Translating it yields CASSPGTGNYNSPLHF.

Many counts were recorded for this clonotype. The chain couples TRBV30 to TRBJ2-3; maybe TRBD1 (5 bases). The CDR3 contains 15 residues. From germline, CDR1 is GTSNPN and CDR2 SVGIG (reference sequence). V was pared by 4 bases and J by 0 bases, with 14 bases between. The CDR3 loop reads CAWNWGRTSTDTQYF. CDR3 coding DNA: TGTGCCTGGAATTGGGGCAGAACTAGCACAGATACGCAGTATTTT. Together with reference TRBV30 and TRBJ2-3, the CDR3 gives the full variable domain: SQTIHQWPATLVQPVGSPLSLECTVEGTSNPNLYWYRQAAGRGLQLLFYSVGIGQISSEVPQNLSASRPQDRQFILSSKKLLLSDSGFYLCAWNWGRTSTDTQYFGPGTRLTVL.

Ten or more counts support this clonotype. The chain links TRBV27 to TRBJ1-4, with D possibly matching TRBD1 (6 bases). Deletions cut 4 bases from V and 3 bases from J, with 9 bases between. Germline V lookup: CDR1 MNHEY, CDR2 SMNVEV (reference sequence). The CDR3 totals 14 residues. The CDR3 bases are TGTGCCAGCAGTTACAGGGCCTCTAATGAAAAACTGTTTTTT. Translated, it gives CASSYRASNEKLFF.

This clonotype showed up many times. This sequence joins TRBV29-1 and TRBJ2-1; D perhaps matches TRBD2 (6 bases). The CDR3 loop spans 15 amino acids. Germline V gene sequence: CDR1 SQVTM, CDR2 ANQGSEA. Trimming stripped 1 base from V and 0 bases from J, with 10 bases between. CDR3 region: CSVEGDFSSYNEQFF. The CDR3 region has the DNA TGCAGCGTTGAAGGGGACTTTAGCTCCTACAATGAGCAGTTCTTC.

This clonotype was detected only a few times. The chain recombines TRBV18 with TRBJ1-4; no reliable D call. Looked up from germline, CDR1 is KGHSH and CDR2 is LQKENI. This CDR3 is 13 amino acids long. Trimming took 3 bases from V and 10 from J, leaving 12 bases between them. This CDR3 is CASSPDLYAKLFF. CDR3 bases: TGTGCCAGCTCACCCGACCTGTACGCAAAACTGTTTTTT.

V is TRBV20-1 and J is TRBJ2-2, with TRBD2 identical over 8 bases. V lost 3 bases, J lost 0 bases, and 15 bases stayed unmatched. The CDR3 sequence is 19 residues long. The germline V gene encodes CDR1 DFQATT and CDR2 SNEGSKA (reference sequence). CDR3 sequence reads: CSASPRATSERANTGELFF. In nucleotides, the CDR3 is TGCAGTGCTAGCCCCAGGGCGACTAGCGAGAGGGCGAACACCGGGGAGCTGTTTTTT.

This clonotype was detected many times. The V call is TRBV12-3 or TRBV12-4, the J call TRBJ1-5; D not certain. This CDR3 spans 15 amino acids. Trimming removed 4 bases from V and 3 bases from J, with 13 bases in between. The CDR3 reads CASSSIAGSNQPQHF. In DNA, the CDR3 is TGTGCCAGCAGTTCCATCGCAGGTTCCAATCAGCCCCAGCATTTT.

This clonotype came up many times. The chain uses TRBV20-1 and TRBJ1-1; D not certain. Trimming took 0 bases from V and 8 from J, leaving 10 bases between them. CDR1 DFQATT and CDR2 SNEGSKA come from the germline V gene (reference sequence). The CDR3 extends over 12 amino acids. The CDR3: CSARDLQQEAFF. The CDR3 DNA reads TGCAGTGCTAGAGATCTCCAGCAAGAAGCTTTCTTT.

There are a few counts of this clonotype. The rearrangement joins TRBV9 to TRBJ2-1; unclear D gene. The CDR3 consists of 12 residues. The V end was cut by 4 bases, the J end by 8 bases, with 10 bases between. From germline, CDR1 is SGDLS and CDR2 YYNGEE. The CDR3 DNA follows: TGTGCCAGCAGCCCTAAAGTCGATGAGCAGTTCTTC. Encoded protein: CASSPKVDEQFF.

In its sample, this clonotype was seen a few times. The chain joins TRBV5-5 to TRBJ2-1, with TRBD2 matching 9 bases. This CDR3 has 15 amino acids. Germline lookup yields CDR1 SGHKS and CDR2 YYEKEE (reference sequence). The V and J ends lost 3 bases and 4 bases, in that order; junction bases with no gene match: 5. As DNA, the CDR3 is TGTGCCAGCAGCTGGGGACTAGCAGTTTACAATGAGCAGTTCTTC. Its protein is CASSWGLAVYNEQFF.

This clonotype showed up just a few times. The chain has TRBV19 and TRBJ1-5; a possible D gene is TRBD1 (5 bases). V was pared by 2 bases and J by 3 bases, with 11 bases between. Germline V gene data show CDR1 as LNHDA and CDR2 as SQIVND (reference sequence). The CDR3 has 15 residues. The CDR3, as DNA: TGTGCCAGTAGTATAATAGGGGCTTCCAATCAGCCCCAGCATTTT. Translation gives CASSIIGASNQPQHF.

This clonotype was detected a few times. V is TRBV5-1 and J is TRBJ2-7; tentative D call: TRBD1 (6 bases). Trimming took off 0 bases at V and 4 bases at J, with 14 bases between the two ends. This CDR3 region has 15 residues. Germline values: CDR1 SGHRS, CDR2 YFSETQ. The CDR3 protein is CASSLGGPKAYEQYF. The CDR3 DNA sequence: TGCGCCAGCAGCTTGGGGGGGCCCAAAGCATACGAGCAGTACTTC.

J is TRBJ2-5 and V is TRBV6-5; 9 bases are a match to TRBD1. In germline, CDR1 is MNHEY, CDR2 SVGAGI. This CDR3 comprises 17 residues. Unmatched junction bases numbered 12, after V lost 4 bases and J lost 3 bases. CDR3 region: CASSLNFGQGNKETQYF. CDR3 nucleotides: TGTGCCAGCAGTTTGAATTTCGGACAGGGGAACAAAGAGACCCAGTACTTC.

The chain employs TRBV3-1 and TRBJ2-2; D is undetermined. V gave up 4 bases and J gave up 3 bases, with 9 bases separating them. The CDR3 has 14 amino acids. The germline V gene has CDR1 LGHDT and CDR2 YNNKEL (reference sequence). The CDR3 DNA is TGTGCCAGCAGCCCCAAGTGGGACACCGGGGAGCTGTTTTTT. Residues: CASSPKWDTGELFF.

Regarding this clonotype: Since a much larger clone is just one base distant, this may be a read error. The V and J genes are TRBV10-3 and TRBJ2-1; the match to TRBD2 covers 10 bases. The V gene end was trimmed by 3 bases and the J gene end by 7 bases; junction bases not matched to a gene: 0. Germline CDR1 and CDR2: ENHRY and SYGVKD. CDR3 length: 13 amino acids. This CDR3 reads CAISELAGNEQFF. The CDR3 nucleotides read TGTGCCATCAGTGAACTAGCGGGGAATGAGCAGTTCTTC.

This clonotype was observed a handful of times. The chain joins TRBV4-1 to TRBJ2-3; TRBD2 matches at 10 bases. The CDR3 is made up of 17 amino acids. V trimming: 1 base; J trimming: 3 bases; junction bases outside the gene matches: 7. The V gene's germline CDR1 is MGHRA and CDR2 YSYEKL. The CDR3 nucleotides read TGCGCCAGCAGCCAAGGGGCATTTAGCGGGAGGACAGATACGCAGTATTTT. Translation: CASSQGAFSGRTDTQYF.

This clonotype appeared many times. The chain carries TRBV28 and TRBJ1-2; D call uncertain. The V end lost 3 bases, the J end lost 3 bases, and 8 bases lay between the germline ends. CDR3 length: 13 residues. Germline V CDR1 and CDR2: MDHEN, SYDVKM. CDR3 protein: CASSFKAYYGYTF. As DNA, the CDR3 is TGTGCCAGCAGTTTTAAGGCCTACTATGGCTACACCTTC.

This clonotype came up many times. The genes are TRBV24-1 and TRBJ2-5; 8 bases line up with TRBD1. Trimming cost V 5 bases and J 2 bases; bases outside gene matches: 3. Per germline, CDR1 KGHDR and CDR2 SFDVKD. This CDR3 spans 14 amino acids. The CDR3 sequence: CATSGTGRQETQYF. The CDR3 coding sequence is TGTGCCACCAGTGGGACAGGGAGGCAAGAGACCCAGTACTTC.

The table lists this clonotype with many counts. The chain couples TRBV6-1 to TRBJ1-1, with 10 bases fitting TRBD1. The germline V gene has CDR1 MNHNS and CDR2 SASEGT. The J segment lost 4 bases and the V segment lost 8 bases, leaving 10 bases of the junction unmatched. The CDR3 runs 15 residues. CDR3 in amino acids: CASAAGQGLGTEAFF. The CDR3 bases are TGTGCCAGCGCCGCGGGACAGGGGCTTGGCACTGAAGCTTTCTTT.